The next 6 T cell receptor beta chains were all read from a single sample in a study of T-cell reconstitution after alpha-beta-depleted transplantation in children. Study-level points and caveats: Hyperexpanded clones declined; after one year, newly produced T cells mostly supplied diversity.

These receptors have no identified antigens. Unique molecular identifiers were used in preparing the TCRbeta library. TCRdb re-called the PCR reads with MiXCR, one entry per CDR3 protein. The repertoire holds approximately 300,000 distinct CDR3 sequences, with over 7% as singletons. Source: peripheral blood, taken 360 days after TCRalphabeta/CD19-depleted stem cell transplant. These receptors came from a female patient aged 2-9 years who had a stem cell transplant for Fanconi anemia, so the T cells may come from the graft donor.

V and J are TRBV5-8 and TRBJ1-4; D call uncertain. CDR3 length: 14 residues. Germline lookup yields CDR1 SGHTS and CDR2 YDEGEE. Trimming shortened V by 1 base and J by 6 bases, and 10 bases separated the two germline ends. Written as DNA, the CDR3 is TGTGCCAGCAGCTTGTACCCAGAGGATGAAAAACTGTTTTTT. Translating gives CASSLYPEDEKLFF. Looking up the rest from reference TRBV5-8 and TRBJ1-4 gives the full variable domain: EAGVTQSPTHLIKTRGQQATLRCSPISGHTSVYWYQQALGLGLQFLLWYDEGEERNRGNFPPRFSGRQFPNYSSELNVNALELEDSALYLCASSLYPEDEKLFFGSGTQLSVL.

The CDR3 spells CASSPSDRRYGYTF. CDR3 DNA: TGTGCCAGCAGCCCATCGGACAGGCGGTATGGCTACACCTTC. This chain links TRBV5-4 with TRBJ1-2, with 7 bases fitting TRBD1. The CDR3 contains 14 residues. Per the germline V gene, CDR1 is SGHNT and CDR2 is YYREEE (reference sequence). The junction had 8 bases not matched to a gene; V was cut back by 4 bases and J by 5 bases. Looking up the rest from reference TRBV5-4 and TRBJ1-2 gives the full variable domain: ETGVTQSPTHLIKTRGQQVTLRCSSQSGHNTVSWYQQALGQGPQFIFQYYREEENGRGNFPPRFSGLQFPNYSSELNVNALELDDSALYLCASSPSDRRYGYTFGSGTRLTVV.

This clonotype was seen at least ten times. The V call is TRBV6-5, the J call TRBJ2-1, with a tentative D call TRBD2 (5 bases). This CDR3 is 11 amino acids long. Germline CDR1 reads MNHEY; CDR2 reads SVGAGI. The germline V and J ends were trimmed by 3 bases and 8 bases, with 5 bases remaining between them. The CDR3 bases are TGTGCCAGCAGTTATAGCGATGAGCAGTTCTTC. Encoded protein: CASSYSDEQFF.

In this sample, this clonotype turned up many times. The rearrangement joins TRBV9 to TRBJ2-3; D unresolved. Germline V gene sequence: CDR1 SGDLS, CDR2 YYNGEE. Deletions cut 0 bases from V and 3 bases from J, with 2 bases between. CDR3 size: 12 residues. Written as DNA, the CDR3 is TGTGCCAGCAGCGTAGCTACAGATACGCAGTATTTT. Translated, it gives CASSVATDTQYF.

The chain combines TRBV12-3 or TRBV12-4 with TRBJ2-1; D uncertain. Trimming pared 10 bases from V and 8 bases from J, leaving 36 bases between. There are 19 residues in the CDR3. The CDR3 is CAICLAAGFGSSNIYEQFF. CDR3 sequence (DNA): TGTGCCATCTGTTTAGCCGCAGGATTTGGGTCCTCCAATATCTATGAGCAGTTCTTC.

In its sample, this clonotype was seen many times. The genes are TRBV20-1 and TRBJ2-3; 7 nucleotides match TRBD1. This CDR3 has 13 amino acids. Germline V CDR1 and CDR2: DFQATT, SNEGSKA (reference sequence). With V trimmed by 0 bases and J by 5 bases, 2 bases remained unmatched. The chain's CDR3 is CSARETGIDTQYF. DNA for the CDR3: TGCAGTGCTAGAGAGACAGGGATAGATACGCAGTATTTT.